This T cell receptor (beta chain) was captured by sequencing in a study of beta chain features in type 1 diabetes. Every sorted population was more than 95% pure. V shed 5 bases, J shed 0 bases, and the junction held 3 bases outside the gene matches. The CDR3 totals 15 residues. CDR1 and CDR2 from the germline V gene are SNHLY and FYNNEI. Study-level results: VDJ junctions from patients with type 1 diabetes contained fewer insertions and more deletions. Relative to healthy donors, patients appeared to have naive, central memory and Treg TCRB repertoires that were more similar.

The study reverse transcribed the entire isolated RNA, so it sequenced expressed TCRB transcripts. The assay was immunoSEQ multiplex PCR, and TCRdb's table has in-frame clones only and misses some. Among about 210,000 clones listed, roughly 10% were seen once. This clone came up a few times. Its cognate antigen is unknown. This sequence was found in a man aged 18 to 29 in good health. V usage is TRBV2 and J usage is TRBJ1-4; TRBD1 aligns across 7 bases. Sequencing was performed on central memory CD4+ T cells from blood. The CDR3 here is CASSYTGATNEKLFF. The CDR3 region has the DNA TGTGCCAGCAGTTACACAGGGGCAACTAATGAAAAACTGTTTTTT.